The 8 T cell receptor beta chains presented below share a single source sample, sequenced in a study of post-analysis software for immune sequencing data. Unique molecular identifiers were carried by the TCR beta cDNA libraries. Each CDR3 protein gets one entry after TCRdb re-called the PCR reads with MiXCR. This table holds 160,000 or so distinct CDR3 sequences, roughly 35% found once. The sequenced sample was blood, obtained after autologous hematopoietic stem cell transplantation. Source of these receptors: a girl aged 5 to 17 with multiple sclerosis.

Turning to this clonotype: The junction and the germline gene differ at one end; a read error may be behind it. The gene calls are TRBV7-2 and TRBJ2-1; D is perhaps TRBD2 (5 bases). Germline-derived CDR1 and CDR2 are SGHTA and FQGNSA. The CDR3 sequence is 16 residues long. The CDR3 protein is CAGSLVVGVTYNEQFF. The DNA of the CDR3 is TGTGCCGGCAGCTTAGTGGTCGGGGTGACCTACAATGAGCAGTTCTTC.

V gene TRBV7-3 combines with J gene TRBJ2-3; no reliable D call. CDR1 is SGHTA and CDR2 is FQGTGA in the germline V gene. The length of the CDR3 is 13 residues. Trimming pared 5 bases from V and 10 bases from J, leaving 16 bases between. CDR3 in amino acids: CASSPEGVGAQYF. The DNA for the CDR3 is TGTGCCAGCAGCCCCGAAGGTGTCGGAGCGCAGTATTTT. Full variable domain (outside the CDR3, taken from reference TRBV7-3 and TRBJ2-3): GAGVSQTPSNKVTEKGKYVELRCDPISGHTALYWYRQSLGQGPEFLIYFQGTGAADDSGLPNDRFFAVRPEGSVSTLKIQRTERGDSAVYLCASSPEGVGAQYFGPGTRLTVL.

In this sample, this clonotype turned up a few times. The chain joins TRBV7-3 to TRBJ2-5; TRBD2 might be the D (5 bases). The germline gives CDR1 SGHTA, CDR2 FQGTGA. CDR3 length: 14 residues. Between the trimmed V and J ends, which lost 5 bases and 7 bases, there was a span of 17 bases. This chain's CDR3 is CASSPSGPVGTQYF. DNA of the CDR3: TGTGCCAGCAGCCCAAGCGGTCCGGTGGGGACCCAGTACTTC.

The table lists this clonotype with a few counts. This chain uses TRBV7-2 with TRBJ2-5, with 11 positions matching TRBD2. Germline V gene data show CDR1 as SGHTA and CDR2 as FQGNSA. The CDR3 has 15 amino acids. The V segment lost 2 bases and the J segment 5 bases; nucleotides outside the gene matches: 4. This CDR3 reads CASSLTSGSTETQYF. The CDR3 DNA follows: TGTGCCAGCAGCTTAACTAGCGGGAGTACTGAGACCCAGTACTTC.

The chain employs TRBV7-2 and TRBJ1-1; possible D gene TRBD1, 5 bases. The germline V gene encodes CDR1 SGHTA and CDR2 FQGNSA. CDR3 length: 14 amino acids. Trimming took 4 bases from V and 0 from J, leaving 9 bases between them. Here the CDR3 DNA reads TGTGCCAGCAGCTACGGGGGGATGAACACTGAAGCTTTCTTT. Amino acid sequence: CASSYGGMNTEAFF.

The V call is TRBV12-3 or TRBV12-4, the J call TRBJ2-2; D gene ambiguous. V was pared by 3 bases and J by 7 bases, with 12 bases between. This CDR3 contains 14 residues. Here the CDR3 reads CASSFNGRGGELFF. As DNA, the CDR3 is TGTGCCAGCAGTTTTAACGGCCGAGGCGGGGAGCTGTTTTTT.

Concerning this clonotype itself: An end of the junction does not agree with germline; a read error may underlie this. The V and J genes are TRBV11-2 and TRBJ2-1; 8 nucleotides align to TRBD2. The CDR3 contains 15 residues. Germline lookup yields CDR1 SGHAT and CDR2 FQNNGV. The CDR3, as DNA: TGTGCCACCAGCTCGGACGGGGGGGCGGACAATGAGCAGTTCTTC. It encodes CATSSDGGADNEQFF.

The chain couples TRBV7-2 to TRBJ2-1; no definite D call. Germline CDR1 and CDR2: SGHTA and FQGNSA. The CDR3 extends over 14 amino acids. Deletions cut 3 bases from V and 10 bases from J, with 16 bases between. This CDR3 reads CASSFHLSRQEQFF. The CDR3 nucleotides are TGTGCCAGCAGCTTTCACCTCTCCAGGCAGGAGCAGTTCTTC.